These 16 T cell receptor beta chains were all obtained from the same sample, sequenced in a study of molecular identifiers for immune sequencing clone quantification (dated by TCRdb to 2017 to 2018). Libraries were made using PCR. TCRdb names NextSeq 500 as the instrument used. Using fastp trimming at Q25 and MiXCR clonotype assembly, TCRdb reanalyzed the public sequencing data and kept in-frame beta chains. One record per CDR3 amino acid sequence lists the most common genes and DNA. In all, the sample holds approximately 630,000 distinct CDR3 sequences, and 25% of those were seen once. Of the sample, approximately 0.75% is held by the ten largest clones. Specimen: naive CD8+ T cells from blood, with Jurkat cell RNA spiked in. The cell subset or site label of this sample denotes: FACS-sorted CD8+CD4-CCR7+CD45RA+ naive T cells. The receptors shown here come from a human donor in good health. Some libraries in this study had Jurkat cell RNA spiked in.

This clonotype occurred many times. The rearrangement uses TRBV4-3 and TRBJ2-1, with 10 bases lining up with TRBD2. Germline CDR1 reads LGHNA; CDR2 reads YSLEER. Trimming took 0 bases from V and 0 from J; bases not matched to a gene: 2. This CDR3 is built from 17 residues. The CDR3 reads CASSQEVAGGSYNEQFF. CDR3 coding DNA: TGCGCCAGCAGCCAAGAGGTAGCGGGGGGCTCCTACAATGAGCAGTTCTTC.

This clonotype was counted at least ten times. This chain joins TRBV6-5 and TRBJ2-7; D ambiguous. The CDR3 has 13 residues. Deletions cut 5 bases from V and 3 bases from J, with 11 bases between. Germline V lookup: CDR1 MNHEY, CDR2 SVGAGI. CDR3 sequence: CASSPAVDYEQYF. Here the CDR3 DNA reads TGTGCCAGCAGTCCCGCAGTAGACTACGAGCAGTACTTC.

V is TRBV27 and J is TRBJ2-1, with a weak D call TRBD1 (6 bases). Looked up from germline, CDR1 is MNHEY and CDR2 is SMNVEV (reference sequence). The V gene lost 6 bases and the J gene lost 4 bases, with 13 bases spanning the gap. This CDR3 contains 14 residues. The CDR3 nucleotides read TGTGCCAGCAGCCAACTGGGGGCATACAATGAGCAGTTCTTC. Translated: CASSQLGAYNEQFF.

The V gene is TRBV2, the J gene TRBJ2-7; either TRBD1 or TRBD2 may supply D (5 bases each). The CDR3 has 13 amino acids. The V gene's germline CDR1 is SNHLY and CDR2 FYNNEI. V dropped 6 bases and J dropped 5 bases, with 14 bases sitting between them. The CDR3 nucleotides read TGTGCCAGCAGGGGGACCCAATGGCACGAGCAGTACTTC. Its protein product is CASRGTQWHEQYF.

The chain has TRBV6-2 or TRBV6-3 and TRBJ2-7, with D tentatively TRBD2 (6 bases). Looked up from germline, CDR1 is MNHEY and CDR2 is SVGEGT. This CDR3 region has 14 residues. V lost 4 bases and J 4 bases, leaving 14 bases between the germline ends. The CDR3 bases are TGTGCCAGCAGTTTTTTCCGGGCGGGATACGAGCAGTACTTC. Residues: CASSFFRAGYEQYF.

Details on this clonotype: A much larger clone lies one base from this, so it may be a read error. This chain links TRBV6-5 with TRBJ2-3; the D is unclear. The germline V gene encodes CDR1 MNHEY and CDR2 SVGAGI. Trimming removed 4 bases at V and 3 bases at J, with 8 bases between. The CDR3 contains 13 residues. The CDR3 DNA is TGTGCCAGCAGTTGCTTCTGGACAGATACGCAGTATTTT. Translated: CASSCFWTDTQYF.

In its sample, this clonotype was seen a few times. This chain links TRBV5-6 with TRBJ2-3; 9 bases agree with TRBD2. This CDR3 is built from 16 residues. The germline CDR1 and CDR2 sequences are SGHDT and YYEEEE. V dropped 0 bases and J dropped 8; count of bases not matched to a gene: 10. The CDR3 is CASSLEASGMEGTQYF. CDR3 DNA sequence: TGTGCCAGCAGCTTGGAAGCTAGCGGGATGGAGGGTACGCAGTATTTT.

In its sample, this clonotype was seen many times. This chain connects TRBV12-3 or TRBV12-4 to TRBJ1-5, with 7 bases identical to TRBD1. V shed 5 bases and J 7 bases; nucleotides not matched to a gene: 2. The CDR3 has 12 amino acids. The CDR3 bases are TGTGCCAGCAGTGACAGGGTCCAGCCCCAGCATTTT. Residues: CASSDRVQPQHF.

Here the CDR3 reads CASSFGVPGSYNEQFF. DNA for the CDR3: TGTGCCAGCAGTTTCGGTGTCCCTGGGTCCTACAATGAGCAGTTCTTC. The rearrangement uses TRBV12-3 or TRBV12-4 and TRBJ2-1; D ambiguous. The ends were cut back, 3 bases at V and 1 base at J, with 13 bases in the middle. CDR3 size: 16 residues.

This clonotype has at least ten counts. The rearrangement links TRBV6-2 or TRBV6-3 to TRBJ1-5; D remains unclear. CDR1 MNHEY and CDR2 SVGEGT come from the germline V gene. CDR3 size: 13 residues. V was clipped by 4 bases and J by 3 bases, with 7 bases between them. The CDR3 bases are TGTGCCAGCAGTTCGGATTACAATCAGCCCCAGCATTTT. It encodes CASSSDYNQPQHF.

This clonotype was picked up many times. This chain joins TRBV29-1 and TRBJ2-7; D is unresolved. In germline, CDR1 is SQVTM, CDR2 ANQGSEA. The CDR3 runs to 13 residues. With 4 bases removed from V and 3 bases from J, the gap between germline ends came to 13 bases. CDR3 DNA: TGCAGCGTTGGAAGAGGCGGTTACTACGAGCAGTACTTC. Protein sequence: CSVGRGGYYEQYF.

Only a few counts were recorded for this clonotype. The J gene is TRBJ2-2, the V gene TRBV3-1; D not certain. Germline CDR1 reads LGHDT; CDR2 reads YNNKEL (reference sequence). This CDR3 comprises 15 residues. Trimming removed 0 bases from V and 9 bases from J, with 14 bases in between. The CDR3 bases are TGTGCCAGCAGCCAAGATTGGACCATTTACCGGGAGCTGTTTTTT. Translated, it gives CASSQDWTIYRELFF.

The chain has TRBV6-2 or TRBV6-3 and TRBJ1-3; 8 bases are shared with TRBD1. Germline CDR1 MNHEY, CDR2 SVGEGT. V shed 5 bases and J 1 base; nucleotides not matched to a gene: 7. This CDR3 region has 16 residues. The DNA of the CDR3 is TGTGCCAGCAGTCACGGACAGGGATCGTCTGGAAACACCATATATTTT. Translated: CASSHGQGSSGNTIYF.

The chain recombines TRBV7-9 with TRBJ1-5; unclear D gene. V dropped 0 bases and J dropped 3 bases, with 9 bases sitting between them. CDR1 is SEHNR, CDR2 FQNEAQ, per germline (reference sequence). The CDR3 is 15 residues long. This CDR3 reads CASSLAGRNNQPQHF. DNA of the CDR3: TGTGCCAGCAGCTTAGCCGGGCGTAACAATCAGCCCCAGCATTTT.

The chain links TRBV9 to TRBJ2-7; D ambiguous. There are 13 residues in the CDR3. Germline V gives CDR1 SGDLS, CDR2 YYNGEE. The V end was cut by 4 bases, the J end by 3 bases, with 11 bases between. The CDR3 coding sequence is TGTGCCAGCAGCCCTGGCGGCTTCTACGAGCAGTACTTC. Its translation: CASSPGGFYEQYF. Supplemented by reference TRBV9 and TRBJ2-7, the full variable domain reads DSGVTQTPKHLITATGQRVTLRCSPRSGDLSVYWYQQSLDQGLQFLIQYYNGEERAKGNILERFSAQQFPDLHSELNLSSLELGDSALYFCASSPGGFYEQYFGPGTRLTVT.

This clonotype came up a few times. This chain uses TRBV30 with TRBJ1-1; 10 positions match TRBD1. The CDR3 length is 13 residues. Germline CDR1 and CDR2: GTSNPN and SVGIG (reference sequence). V was pared by 5 bases and J by 5 bases, with 5 bases of the junction left unmatched. CDR3 nucleotide sequence: TGTGCCTGGTGCCGGACAGGGGGAACTGAAGCTTTCTTT. It translates to CAWCRTGGTEAFF.